The 26 T cell receptor delta chains below come from one sample, sequenced in a study of fetal and pediatric gammadelta thymocytes. Fetal thymuses came from elective pregnancy terminations at 14 to 22 weeks gestation. TCRdb reanalysed the reads via CATT. Found here are under 750 delta-chain clones, approximately 20% of them singletons; the top ten hold roughly 21%. The sequenced sample was Vgamma9Vdelta2 gamma-delta T cells from the thymus. Subset given: sorted CD3+gammadeltaTCR+Vgamma9+Vdelta2+ thymocytes. The receptors here all came from a human fetus.

This clone was counted only a few times. This clone may be a read error of a much larger clone one base away. The same CDR3 also results from other DNA sequences found in this sample. The chain uses TRDV2 and TRDJ3; 8 nucleotides align to TRDD3. Per the germline V gene, CDR1 is GEAIGNYY and CDR2 is EKD. The CDR3 has 18 amino acids. The J segment lost 0 bases and the V segment lost 1 base, leaving 4 bases of the junction unmatched. The CDR3 region is CACDTLGDFSWDTRQMFF. The CDR3 nucleotides are TGTGCCTGTGACACATTGGGGGATTTCTCCTGGGACACCCGACAGATGTTTTTC.

About this clone: This sequence is one base from a far larger clone and is likely a read error. The chain has TRDV2 and TRDJ2, with a tentative D call TRDD3 (6 bases). Between the trimmed V and J ends, which lost 0 bases and 8 bases, there was a span of 12 bases. The CDR3 has 14 amino acids. Germline CDR1 is GEAIGNYY and CDR2 is EKD. CDR3: CACDTDAIRAQLFF. CDR3 nucleotides: TGTGCCTGTGACACCGATGCGATACGGGCACAACTCTTCTTT.

Within the sample, this clone is medium-sized. V and J are TRDV2 and TRDJ3, with TRDD3 matching 12 bases. The ends lost 0 bases at V and 3 bases at J; junction bases unmatched: 2. The germline V gene has CDR1 GEAIGNYY and CDR2 EKD. This CDR3 has 18 residues. CDR3 protein: CACDTGWGIRWDTRQMFF. The CDR3 nucleotides are TGTGCCTGTGACACCGGCTGGGGGATACGCTGGGACACCCGACAGATGTTTTTC.

Regarding this clone: TCRdb records a much larger clone's protein for this DNA, with a difference at residue 10 that likely arises from a read error; the protein given is the translation of the DNA. V usage is TRDV2 and J usage is TRDJ3; TRDD3 might be the D (6 bases). TCRdb leaves out the J gene; it was filled in here by matching the DNA to germline. Germline lookup yields CDR1 GEAIGNYY and CDR2 EKD. CDR3 length equals 17 residues. CDR3 residues: CACDTGGSSLDTRQMFF. In DNA, the CDR3 is TGTGCCTGTGACACCGGGGGAAGCTCCTTGGACACCCGACAGATGTTTTTC.

The V gene is TRDV2, the J gene TRDJ3; 12 bases are a match to TRDD3. TCRdb supplies no J gene; here it was assigned by aligning the nucleotide sequence to germline. This CDR3 contains 19 residues. J lost 3 bases, V lost 0 bases, and 5 bases had no gene match. Germline CDR1 GEAIGNYY, CDR2 EKD. CDR3 amino acids: CACDTFAGGYDWDTRQMFF. The DNA for the CDR3 is TGTGCCTGTGACACCTTCGCTGGGGGATACGACTGGGACACCCGACAGATGTTTTTC.

This clone was counted a few times. This likely traces to a read error, being one base from a far larger clone. Other nucleotide sequences from this sample produce the same CDR3. The rearrangement links TRAV23/DV6 to TRDJ1, with TRDD3 identical over 12 bases. V shed 5 bases and J 0 bases; nucleotides not matched to a gene: 2. CDR1 is NTAFDY and CDR2 is IRPDVSE in the germline V gene (reference sequence). This CDR3 has 14 residues. The CDR3 loop is CAALGDTYTDKLIF. The CDR3 DNA reads TGTGCAGCGCTGGGGGATACGTACACCGATAAACTCATCTTT. Full variable domain (missing parts from reference TRAV23/DV6 and TRDJ1): QQQVKQSPQSLIVQKGGISIINCAYENTAFDYFPWYQQFPGKGPALLIAIRPDVSEKKEGRFTISFNKSAKQFSLHIMDSQPGDSATYFCAALGDTYTDKLIFGKGTRVTVEP.

This sequence joins TRDV2 and TRDJ1; 9 bases are shared with TRDD3. Germline V gene lookup returns CDR1 GEAIGNYY and CDR2 EKD. V lost 1 base, J lost 3 bases, and 8 bases stayed unmatched. This CDR3 comprises 16 residues. The CDR3 sequence: CACDTRGRGYADKLIF. CDR3 bases: TGTGCCTGTGACACGAGAGGTAGGGGATACGCCGATAAACTCATCTTT.

This clone was seen a handful of times. The chain has TRDV2 and TRDJ3; 11 nucleotides line up with TRDD3. The J gene comes from matching the DNA to germline here; TCRdb lacks it. From germline, CDR1 is GEAIGNYY and CDR2 EKD. After removal of 3 bases from V and 0 bases from J, the junction contained 6 bases not matched to a gene. The CDR3 spans 19 residues. The CDR3 bases are TGTGCCTGTGACTTGGCGACTGGGGGATACTCCTGGGACACCCGACAGATGTTTTTC. Protein: CACDLATGGYSWDTRQMFF.

A note on this clone: This could be a read error, since a much larger clone is one nucleotide away. This chain connects TRDV2 to TRDJ3; 13 bases map to TRDD3. Matching the DNA to germline supplied the J gene, which TCRdb does not give. This CDR3 spans 19 amino acids. Germline V CDR1 and CDR2: GEAIGNYY, EKD. The CDR3 DNA is TGTGCCTGTGACACCGGGACTGGGGGATACGACTGGGACACCCGTCAGATGTTTTTC. Protein: CACDTGTGGYDWDTRQMFF.

For this clone: A read error may be the cause here, since a much bigger clone is one base away. The chain carries TRDV2 and TRDJ3, with 11 bases identical to TRDD3. TCRdb records no J gene; here it was assigned by comparing the DNA to germline. V trimming: 1 base; J trimming: 4 bases; junction bases outside the gene matches: 2. CDR3 length equals 17 residues. Germline-derived CDR1 and CDR2 are GEAIGNYY and EKD. The CDR3: CACDTVGDTWDTRQMFF. In nucleotides, the CDR3 is TGTGCCTGTGACACAGTGGGGGATACGTGGGACACCCGACAGATGTTTTTC.

Only a few counts were recorded for this clone. The gene calls are TRDV2 and TRDJ2; 8 nucleotides agree with TRDD3. The J gene, absent from TCRdb, was called here by matching the DNA to germline. The V gene end was trimmed by 1 base and the J gene end by 5 bases; junction bases not matched to a gene: 2. CDR3 size: 14 residues. The V gene's germline CDR1 is GEAIGNYY and CDR2 EKD. The CDR3 loop is CACDTLGDTAQLFF. In DNA, the CDR3 is TGTGCCTGTGACACATTGGGGGATACAGCACAACTCTTCTTT.

As concerns this clone: A far larger clone lies a single base away; this is likely a read error. J is TRDJ3 and V is TRDV2; TRDD3 agrees at 7 bases. Here the J gene was assigned by germline matching of the DNA, as TCRdb has none. The CDR3 runs 17 residues. Germline V CDR1 and CDR2: GEAIGNYY, EKD. The CDR3 DNA follows: TGTGCCTGTGACACCTGGGGGAGCTCCTGGGACACCCGTCAGATGTTTTTC. Its translation: CACDTWGSSWDTRQMFF.

Regarding this clone: This clone may be a read error of a much larger clone one base away. V gene TRDV2 combines with J gene TRDJ2; 12 positions agree with TRDD3. The CDR3 has 16 residues. CDR1 is GEAIGNYY, CDR2 EKD, per germline. Here the CDR3 reads CACDVLGDTLTAQRFF. The CDR3 bases are TGTGCCTGTGACGTACTGGGGGATACTTTGACAGCACAACGCTTCTTT.

As to this clone: A single base is all that separates this from a far larger clone, so a read error is likely. The sample contains more than one DNA sequence encoding this CDR3. The gene calls are TRDV2 and TRDJ3; possibly TRDD3 for D (5 bases). No J gene was available from TCRdb, and it was assigned here by a germline match of the DNA. Germline assignment: CDR1 GEAIGNYY and CDR2 EKD. This CDR3 has 17 residues. Deletions cut 0 bases from V and 0 bases from J, with 8 bases between. The CDR3 spells CACDTGGYSWDTRQMFF. The CDR3 region has the DNA TGTGCCTGTGACACCGGGGGTTACTCCTGGGACACCCGACAGATGTTTTTC.

This clone has a handful of counts. A much bigger clone sits one base away, suggesting this may be a read error. V and J are TRDV2 and TRDJ2; D possibly corresponds to TRDD3 (6 bases). Per germline, CDR1 GEAIGNYY and CDR2 EKD. The CDR3 has 12 residues. Here the CDR3 reads CACGGLTAQPFF. In DNA form, the CDR3 reads TGTGCCTGTGGGGGATTGACAGCACAACCCTTCTTT.

For this clone: This may be a read error: a much more frequent sequence differs by one nucleotide. The rearrangement uses TRDV2 and TRDJ3, with D possibly matching TRDD3 (6 bases). The J gene, left out of TCRdb, was set here by checking the DNA against germline. The V end lost 2 bases, the J end lost 0 bases, and 13 bases lay between the germline ends. Germline V gene data show CDR1 as GEAIGNYY and CDR2 as EKD. This CDR3 region has 18 residues. The CDR3 nucleotides read TGTGCCTGTGACAAAATACTGGGAGACTCCTGGGACACCCGACAGATGTTTTTC. Amino acids: CACDKILGDSWDTRQMFF.

Notes on this clone: This may be a read error: a much more frequent sequence differs by one nucleotide. The chain combines TRDV2 with TRDJ3, with D perhaps matching TRDD3 (6 bases). Per the germline V gene, CDR1 is GEAIGNYY and CDR2 is EKD. The CDR3 is 16 amino acids. CDR3 bases: TGTGCCTGTGACACGATACGCTCCTGGGACCCCCGACAGATGTTTTTC. Protein product: CACDTIRSWDPRQMFF.

By sample fraction, this clone is medium-sized (0.01 to 0.1%). The genes are TRDV2 and TRDJ3, with D perhaps matching TRDD3 (5 bases). Per germline, CDR1 GEAIGNYY and CDR2 EKD. The CDR3 has 15 amino acids. The V end was cut by 0 bases, the J end by 3 bases, with 5 bases between. CDR3: CACDTGIWDTRQMFF. Here the CDR3 DNA reads TGTGCCTGTGACACCGGGATCTGGGACACCCGACAGATGTTTTTC.

Concerning this clone: A much larger clone lies one base from this, so it may be a read error. The chain is built from TRDV2 and TRDJ1; 8 bases map to TRDD3. Germline matching of the DNA provided the J gene here, since TCRdb leaves it blank. Germline lookup yields CDR1 GEAIGNYY and CDR2 EKD. The CDR3 is 14 amino acids. CDR3 nucleotides: TGTGCCTGTGACACCCTGGGGGACACCGGTAAACTCATCTTT. It translates to CACDTLGDTGKLIF.

V usage is TRDV2 and J usage is TRDJ3; TRDD3 aligns across 8 bases. Per germline, CDR1 GEAIGNYY and CDR2 EKD. V gave up 2 bases and J gave up 0 bases; unmatched junction bases: 2. The CDR3 length is 17 residues. The CDR3 is CACDIGGCSWDTRQMFF. The CDR3 DNA sequence: TGTGCCTGTGACATTGGGGGATGCTCCTGGGACACCCGACAGATGTTTTTC.

In the case of this clone: A far larger clone is one base from this, pointing to a likely read error. V is TRDV2 and J is TRDJ1; maybe TRDD3 (6 bases). The J gene comes from matching the DNA to germline here; TCRdb lacks it. Trimming removed 3 bases at V and 0 bases at J, with 10 bases between. The CDR3 has 14 amino acids. Germline V gene lookup returns CDR1 GEAIGNYY and CDR2 EKD. CDR3 region: CACDAVGDTDKLIF. The CDR3 coding sequence is TGTGCCTGTGACGCCGTGGGGGACACCGATAAACTCATCTTT.

This clone appeared a few times. A much larger clone lies a single base off, so this may be a read error. The chain links TRDV2 to TRDJ3; 9 bases are a match to TRDD3. The J gene is absent in TCRdb and was assigned here via DNA matching to germline. CDR1 is GEAIGNYY and CDR2 is EKD in the germline V gene. This CDR3 contains 19 residues. V lost 0 bases and J lost 0; bases outside the gene matches: 5. CDR3 DNA sequence: TGTGCCTGTGACACCGTACTGGGGGACCGCTCCTGGGACACCCGACAGATGTTTTTC. Translating gives CACDTVLGDRSWDTRQMFF.

In its sample, this clone was seen a few times. Being one base from a much bigger clone, this may be a read error. The chain couples TRDV2 to TRDJ3, with 12 positions matching TRDD3. Germline CDR1 is GEAIGNYY and CDR2 is EKD. The CDR3 has 19 residues. The CDR3 coding sequence is TGTGCCTGTGACACTGTGGCTGGGGGATACGGCTGGGTCACCCGACAGATGTTTTTC. As protein: CACDTVAGGYGWVTRQMFF.

Turning to this clone: A single base is all that separates this from a far larger clone, so a read error is likely. The V call is TRDV2, the J call TRDJ1; 7 bases line up with TRDD3. Germline loops: CDR1 GEAIGNYY, CDR2 EKD. CDR3 size: 13 residues. With V trimmed by 3 bases and J by 2 bases, 2 bases remained unmatched. CDR3 protein: CACDAWGTDKLIF. The CDR3 region has the DNA TGTGCCTGTGACGCCTGGGGGACCGATAAACTCATCTTT.

In its sample, this clone was seen once. The junction departs from germline at one end; a sequencing error may be responsible. The rearrangement links TRDV2 to TRDJ3; 8 bases are shared with TRDD3. Because TCRdb records no J gene, it was assigned here through a match of the DNA to germline. In germline, CDR1 is GEAIGNYY, CDR2 EKD. CDR3 length: 18 residues. CDR3 bases: TGTGCCTATGACGAGGGATACGCGAGGTCCTGGGACACCCGACAGATGTTTTTC. This translates into CAYDEGYARSWDTRQMFF.

About this clone: This sequence may be a read error, since a much larger clone differs from it by one base. The chain employs TRDV2 and TRDJ2, with TRDD3 as a possible D gene (6 bases). TCRdb records no J gene; here it was assigned by comparing the DNA to germline. Between the trimmed V and J ends, which lost 3 bases and 0 bases, there was a span of 7 bases. Germline V gene lookup returns CDR1 GEAIGNYY and CDR2 EKD. This CDR3 is built from 14 residues. The CDR3 loop is CACDAGALTAQLFF. As DNA, the CDR3 is TGTGCCTGTGACGCTGGGGCTTTGACAGCACAACTCTTCTTT.